These 10 T cell receptor beta chains were sequenced from one sample in a study of T cells in localized non-small cell lung cancer. Here immunoSEQ multiplex PCR was the method, and the copy in TCRdb shows in-frame clones only, minus some. The table has 30,000 or so clones, about 90% seen once; the top ten hold around 3.9%. Sample: peripheral blood mononuclear cells, taken before any cancer treatment. These receptors came from a woman aged 40-70 years with stage III lung adenocarcinoma.

The V and J genes are TRBV5-1 and TRBJ2-3; unclear D gene. This CDR3 comprises 12 residues. V was cut by 2 bases and J by 0 bases, with 1 base left in between. The germline CDR1 and CDR2 sequences are SGHRS and YFSETQ. The CDR3 loop reads CASSFSTDTQYF. The CDR3, as DNA: TGCGCCAGCAGCTTCAGCACAGATACGCAGTATTTT. The variable domain in full, completed from reference TRBV5-1 and TRBJ2-3, reads KAGVTQTPRYLIKTRGQQVTLSCSPISGHRSVSWYQQTPGQGLQFLFEYFSETQRNKGNFPGRFSGRQFSNSRSEMNVSTLELGDSALYLCASSFSTDTQYFGPGTRLTVL.

The rearrangement joins TRBV7-2 to TRBJ2-7; TRBD2 is a possible D gene (5 bases). The CDR3 is 12 amino acids. The germline gives CDR1 SGHTA, CDR2 FQGNSA. V lost 4 bases and J lost 6, with 10 bases in between. CDR3 in DNA: TGTGCCAGCAGCTCCCAGCGGCTCGAGCAGTACTTC. This sequence encodes CASSSQRLEQYF.

The chain joins TRBV5-1 to TRBJ2-3, with 12 bases aligning to TRBD2. Germline lookup yields CDR1 SGHRS and CDR2 YFSETQ. The CDR3 extends over 16 amino acids. With V trimmed by 5 bases and J by 1 base, 5 bases remained unmatched. CDR3 sequence (DNA): TGCGCCAGCAGTTCCGGACTAGCGGGACGCACAGATACGCAGTATTTT. The encoded protein is CASSSGLAGRTDTQYF.

V gene TRBV6-9 combines with J gene TRBJ1-6; TRBD1 agrees at 11 bases. The CDR3 extends over 14 amino acids. Germline CDR1 and CDR2: MNHGY and SVAAGI. J was trimmed by 9 bases and V by 5 bases; bases with no gene match: 3. CDR3 in DNA: TGTGCCAGCAGTAGGACAGGGGGCCTTTCACCCCTCCACTTT. Translated: CASSRTGGLSPLHF.

The chain links TRBV5-4 to TRBJ2-2, with 10 bases fitting TRBD1. The ends lost 4 bases at V and 1 base at J; junction bases unmatched: 7. The CDR3 totals 17 residues. CDR1 SGHNT and CDR2 YYREEE come from the germline V gene (reference sequence). This CDR3 reads CASSRGTGDRNTGELFF. The DNA of the CDR3 is TGTGCCAGCAGCCGAGGGACAGGGGATAGGAACACCGGGGAGCTGTTTTTT.

About this clone itself: Other DNA sequences in the same sample also yield this CDR3. The chain recombines TRBV19 with TRBJ1-5; D is possibly TRBD1 (5 bases). The germline V and J ends were trimmed by 1 base and 4 bases, with 11 bases remaining between them. Germline CDR1 LNHDA, CDR2 SQIVND (reference sequence). The CDR3 loop spans 15 amino acids. The DNA for the CDR3 is TGTGCCAGTAGTATAGCCCAGCAGGGAAATCAGCCCCAGCATTTT. Amino acids: CASSIAQQGNQPQHF.

The rearrangement links TRBV4-1 to TRBJ2-3; no firm D call. Looked up from germline, CDR1 is MGHRA and CDR2 is YSYEKL. There are 16 residues in the CDR3. Trimming shortened V by 0 bases and J by 0 bases, and 10 bases separated the two germline ends. CDR3 residues: CASSQDEGRSTDTQYF. The CDR3 DNA sequence: TGCGCCAGCAGCCAAGATGAAGGACGTAGCACAGATACGCAGTATTTT.

V is TRBV5-1 and J is TRBJ1-6; D unclear. The germline V and J ends were trimmed by 0 bases and 5 bases, with 9 bases remaining between them. Germline CDR1 reads SGHRS; CDR2 reads YFSETQ. This CDR3 contains 15 residues. CDR3 bases: TGCGCCAGCAGCTTGGGGACGGTTAATAATTCACCCCTCCACTTT. It translates to CASSLGTVNNSPLHF.

J is TRBJ2-1 and V is TRBV7-2; no reliable D call. V lost 1 base to trimming and J lost 0 bases, with 7 bases between them. CDR1 is SGHTA and CDR2 is FQGNSA in the germline V gene. The CDR3 loop spans 15 amino acids. CDR3 loop: CASSLDSSSYNEQFF. The CDR3, as DNA: TGTGCCAGCAGCTTAGACTCGAGCTCCTACAATGAGCAGTTCTTC.

The count of this clone is one. V and J are TRBV19 and TRBJ2-1; 9 positions agree with TRBD2. The CDR3 runs 14 residues. CDR1 LNHDA and CDR2 SQIVND come from the germline V gene (reference sequence). The V segment lost 3 bases and the J segment 10 bases; nucleotides outside the gene matches: 7. The DNA of the CDR3 is TGTGCCAGTAGTATTCATAGCGGGAGTGGAGAGCAGTTCTTC. This codes for CASSIHSGSGEQFF.